This T cell receptor (beta chain) stems from a study of control samples from healthy donors and cancer patients. V was cut by 2 bases and J by 0 bases, with 13 bases left in between. The CDR3 spans 17 residues. Germline assignment: CDR1 KGHDR and CDR2 SFDVKD. Assay: immunoSEQ multiplex PCR; the TCRdb copy retains only in-frame clones and omits some. The profile shows approximately 150,000 clones, 90% to 95% of them singletons. The chain couples TRBV24-1 to TRBJ2-1; D unresolved. This clonotype was sampled from a middle-aged man in good health. The material sequenced was blood. The CDR3 sequence is CATSDSAATDSYNEQFF. DNA for the CDR3: TGTGCCACCAGTGATTCGGCAGCCACTGACTCCTACAATGAGCAGTTCTTC.